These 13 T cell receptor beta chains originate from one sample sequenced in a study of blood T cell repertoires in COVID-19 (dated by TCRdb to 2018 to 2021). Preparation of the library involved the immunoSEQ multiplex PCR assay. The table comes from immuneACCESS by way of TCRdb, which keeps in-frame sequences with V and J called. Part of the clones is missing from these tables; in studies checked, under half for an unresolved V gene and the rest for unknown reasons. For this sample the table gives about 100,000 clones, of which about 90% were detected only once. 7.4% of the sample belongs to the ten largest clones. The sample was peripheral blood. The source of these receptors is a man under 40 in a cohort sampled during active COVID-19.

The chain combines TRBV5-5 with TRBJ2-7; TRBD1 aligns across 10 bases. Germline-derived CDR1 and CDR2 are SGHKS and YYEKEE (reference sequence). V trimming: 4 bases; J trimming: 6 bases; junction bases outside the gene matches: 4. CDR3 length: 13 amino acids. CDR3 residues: CASSPGQGGEQYF. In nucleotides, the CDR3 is TGTGCCAGCAGCCCTGGACAGGGGGGCGAGCAGTACTTC. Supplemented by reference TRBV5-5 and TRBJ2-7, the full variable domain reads DAGVTQSPTHLIKTRGQQVTLRCSPISGHKSVSWYQQVLGQGPQFIFQYYEKEERGRGNFPDRFSARQFPNYSSELNVNALLLGDSALYLCASSPGQGGEQYFGPGTRLTVT.

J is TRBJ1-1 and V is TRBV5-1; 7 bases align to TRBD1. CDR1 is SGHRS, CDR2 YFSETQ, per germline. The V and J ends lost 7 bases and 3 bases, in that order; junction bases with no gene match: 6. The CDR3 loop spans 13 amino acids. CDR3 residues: CASGQGEDTEAFF. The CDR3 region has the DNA TGCGCCAGCGGGCAGGGGGAAGACACTGAAGCTTTCTTT.

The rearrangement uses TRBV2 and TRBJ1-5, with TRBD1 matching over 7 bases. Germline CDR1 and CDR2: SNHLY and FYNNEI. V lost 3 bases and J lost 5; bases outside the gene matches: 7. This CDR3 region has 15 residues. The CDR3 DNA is TGTGCCAGCAGTGAGACAGGGTTGAGTGATCAGCCCCAGCATTTT. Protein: CASSETGLSDQPQHF.

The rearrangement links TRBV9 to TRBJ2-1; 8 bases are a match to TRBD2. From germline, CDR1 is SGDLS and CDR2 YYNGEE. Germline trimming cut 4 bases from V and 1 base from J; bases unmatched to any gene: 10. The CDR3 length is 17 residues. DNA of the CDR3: TGTGCCAGCAGCCCCTCCGGGGGGGCCGGATCCTACAATGAGCAGTTCTTC. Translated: CASSPSGGAGSYNEQFF.

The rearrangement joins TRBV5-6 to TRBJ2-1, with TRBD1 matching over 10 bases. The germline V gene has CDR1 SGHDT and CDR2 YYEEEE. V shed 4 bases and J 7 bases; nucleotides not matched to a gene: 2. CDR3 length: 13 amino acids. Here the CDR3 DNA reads TGTGCCAGCAGCCGGACAGGGGGTAATGAGCAGTTCTTC. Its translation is CASSRTGGNEQFF.

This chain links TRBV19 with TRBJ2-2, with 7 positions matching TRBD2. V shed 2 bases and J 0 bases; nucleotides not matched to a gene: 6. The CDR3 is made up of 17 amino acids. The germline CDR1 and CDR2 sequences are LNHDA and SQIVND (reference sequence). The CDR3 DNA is TGTGCCAGTAGTATAACCGGGGGGTTCGCGAACACCGGGGAGCTGTTTTTT. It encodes CASSITGGFANTGELFF.

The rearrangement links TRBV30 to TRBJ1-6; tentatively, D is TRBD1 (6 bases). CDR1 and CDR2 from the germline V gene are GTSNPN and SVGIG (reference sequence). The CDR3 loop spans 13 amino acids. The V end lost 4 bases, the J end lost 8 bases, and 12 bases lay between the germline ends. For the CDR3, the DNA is TGTGCCTGGAACAGGGAAGAATATTCACCCCTCCACTTT. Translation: CAWNREEYSPLHF.

In nucleotides, the CDR3 is TGTGCCAGCAGCCCCGGGACTCTCCTTGAGACCCAGTACTTC. It is translated as CASSPGTLLETQYF. The chain carries TRBV7-2 and TRBJ2-5; possibly TRBD2 for D (6 bases). The V gene's germline CDR1 is SGHTA and CDR2 FQGNSA. V lost 5 bases and J lost 5, with 15 bases in between. The length of the CDR3 is 14 residues. The whole variable domain, filled in from reference TRBV7-2 and TRBJ2-5, reads GAGVSQSPSNKVTEKGKDVELRCDPISGHTALYWYRQSLGQGLEFLIYFQGNSAPDKSGLPSDRFSAERTGGSVSTLTIQRTQQEDSAVYLCASSPGTLLETQYFGPGTRLLVL.

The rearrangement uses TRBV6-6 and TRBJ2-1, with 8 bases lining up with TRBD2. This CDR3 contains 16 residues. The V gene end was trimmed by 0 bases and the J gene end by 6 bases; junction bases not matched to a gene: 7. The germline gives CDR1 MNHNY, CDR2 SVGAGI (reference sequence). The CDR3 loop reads CASSYSTRGGRNEQFF. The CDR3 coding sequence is TGTGCCAGCAGTTACTCGACGCGCGGGGGGCGCAATGAGCAGTTCTTC.

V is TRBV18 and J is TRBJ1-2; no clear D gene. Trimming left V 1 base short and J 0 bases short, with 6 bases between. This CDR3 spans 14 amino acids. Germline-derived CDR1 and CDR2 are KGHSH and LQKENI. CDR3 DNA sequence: TGTGCCAGCTCACCACTCGCAGCTAACTATGGCTACACCTTC. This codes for CASSPLAANYGYTF.

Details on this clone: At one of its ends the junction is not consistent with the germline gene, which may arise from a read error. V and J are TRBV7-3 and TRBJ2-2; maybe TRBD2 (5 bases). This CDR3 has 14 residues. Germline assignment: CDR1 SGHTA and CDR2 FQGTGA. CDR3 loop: CASSLFVNTGELFF. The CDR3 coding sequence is TGTGCCAGCAGCTTATTTGTGAACACCGGGGAGTTGTTTTTT. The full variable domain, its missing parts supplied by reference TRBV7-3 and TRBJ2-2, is GAGVSQTPSNKVTEKGKYVELRCDPISGHTALYWYRQSLGQGPEFLIYFQGTGAADDSGLPNDRFFAVRPEGSVSTLKIQRTERGDSAVYLCASSLFVNTGELFFGEGSRLTVL.

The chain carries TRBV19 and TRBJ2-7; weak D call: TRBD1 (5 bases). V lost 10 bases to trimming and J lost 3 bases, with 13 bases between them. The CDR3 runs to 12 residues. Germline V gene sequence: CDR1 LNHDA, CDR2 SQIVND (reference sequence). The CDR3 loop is CATSGLDYEQYF. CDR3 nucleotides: TGTGCCACGTCAGGGTTGGACTACGAGCAGTACTTC.

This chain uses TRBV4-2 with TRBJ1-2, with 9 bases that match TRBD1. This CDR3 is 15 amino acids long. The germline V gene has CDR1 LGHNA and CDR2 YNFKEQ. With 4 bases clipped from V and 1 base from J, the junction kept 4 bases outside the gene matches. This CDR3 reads CASSPRDRDNYGYTF. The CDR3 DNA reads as TGTGCCAGCAGCCCCCGGGACAGGGATAACTATGGCTACACCTTC.